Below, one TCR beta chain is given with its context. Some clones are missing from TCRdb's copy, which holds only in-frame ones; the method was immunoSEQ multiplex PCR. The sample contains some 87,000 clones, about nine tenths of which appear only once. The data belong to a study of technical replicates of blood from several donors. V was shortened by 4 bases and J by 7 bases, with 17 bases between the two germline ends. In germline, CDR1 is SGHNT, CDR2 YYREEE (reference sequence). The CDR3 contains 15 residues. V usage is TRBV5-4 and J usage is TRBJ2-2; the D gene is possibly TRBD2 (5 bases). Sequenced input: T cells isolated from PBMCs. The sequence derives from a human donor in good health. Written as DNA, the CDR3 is TGTGCCAGCAGCCAGTTGGACGGGAAGGGCGGGGAGCTGTTTTTT. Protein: CASSQLDGKGGELFF.